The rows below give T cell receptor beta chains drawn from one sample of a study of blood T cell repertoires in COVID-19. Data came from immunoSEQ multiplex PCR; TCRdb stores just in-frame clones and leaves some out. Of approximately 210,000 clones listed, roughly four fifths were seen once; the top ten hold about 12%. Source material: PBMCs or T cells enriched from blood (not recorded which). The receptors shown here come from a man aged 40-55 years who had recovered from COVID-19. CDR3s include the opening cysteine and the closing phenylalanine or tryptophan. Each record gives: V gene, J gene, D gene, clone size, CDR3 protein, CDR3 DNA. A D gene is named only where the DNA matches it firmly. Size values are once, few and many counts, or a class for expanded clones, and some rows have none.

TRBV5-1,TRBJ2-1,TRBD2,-,CASSLRASGSGPYNEQFF,TGCGCCAGCAGCTTGAGGGCTAGCGGGAGTGGTCCCTACAATGAGCAGTTCTTC
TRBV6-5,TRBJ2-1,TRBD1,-,CASSGNRGNEQFF,TGTGCCAGCAGCGGGAACAGGGGGAATGAGCAGTTCTTC
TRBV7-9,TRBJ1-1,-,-,CASSIQGVEAFF,TGTGCCAGCAGCATACAGGGAGTTGAAGCTTTCTTT
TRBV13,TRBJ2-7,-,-,CASSLREVHEQYF,TGTGCCAGCAGCTTACGCGAGGTCCACGAGCAGTACTTC
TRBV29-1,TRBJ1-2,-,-,CSTERQYGYTF,TGCAGCACGGAAAGACAGTATGGCTACACCTTC
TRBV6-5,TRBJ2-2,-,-,CASSYTREFGGELFF,TGTGCCAGCAGTTACACACGGGAGTTCGGCGGGGAGCTGTTTTTT
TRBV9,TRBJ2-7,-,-,CASSVGQFSYEQYF,TGTGCCAGCAGCGTAGGACAGTTCTCCTACGAGCAGTACTTC
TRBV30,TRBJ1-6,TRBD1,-,CAWSRDRNSPLHF,TGTGCCTGGAGTAGGGACAGGAATTCACCCCTCCACTTT
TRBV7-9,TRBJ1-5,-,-,CASSLQGSNQPQHF,TGTGCCAGCAGCTTACAGGGAAGCAATCAGCCCCAGCATTTT
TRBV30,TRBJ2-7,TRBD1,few,CAWSVFLPAGGESEQYF,TGTGCCTGGAGTGTATTTCTTCCTGCAGGGGGCGAATCCGAGCAGTACTTC
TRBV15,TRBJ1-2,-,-,CATSREYSGGYHYTF,TGTGCCACCAGCAGAGAATACTCGGGGGGGTACCACTACACCTTC
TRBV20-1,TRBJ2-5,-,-,CSARSETQYF,TGCAGTGCTAGAAGCGAGACCCAGTACTTC
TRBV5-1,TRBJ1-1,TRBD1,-,CASSFSGGPTEAFF,TGCGCCAGCAGCTTTTCAGGGGGCCCTACTGAAGCTTTCTTT
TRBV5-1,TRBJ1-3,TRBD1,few,CASSLDRGSGNTIYF,TGCGCCAGCAGCTTGGACAGGGGGTCTGGAAACACCATATATTTT
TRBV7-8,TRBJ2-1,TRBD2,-,CASSLSSQIAGANYNEQFF,TGTGCCAGCAGCTTATCATCCCAGATAGCGGGAGCCAACTACAATGAGCAGTTCTTC
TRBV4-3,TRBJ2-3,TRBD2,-,CASSQDASGRGDTQYF,TGCGCCAGCAGCCAAGATGCTAGCGGGAGGGGAGATACGCAGTATTTT
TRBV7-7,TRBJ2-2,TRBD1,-,CASTPDRVAGELFF,TGTGCTAGTACTCCCGACAGGGTGGCCGGGGAGCTGTTTTTT
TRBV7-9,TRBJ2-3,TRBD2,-,CASSLLGGRMVDTQYF,TGTGCCAGCAGCTTATTGGGCGGGAGGATGGTAGATACGCAGTATTTT
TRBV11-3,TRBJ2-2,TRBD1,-,CASSYEKTGANTGELFF,TGTGCCAGCAGCTATGAAAAAACAGGGGCCAACACCGGGGAGCTGTTTTTT
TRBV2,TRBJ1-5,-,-,CASSEARTRGNQPQHF,TGTGCCAGCAGTGAAGCGCGGACCAGGGGCAATCAGCCCCAGCATTTT
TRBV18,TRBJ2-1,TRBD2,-,CASSLTSGMNNEQFF,TGTGCCAGCTCACTTACTAGCGGGATGAACAATGAGCAGTTCTTC
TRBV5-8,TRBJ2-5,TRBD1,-,CASSRDRVQETQYF,TGTGCCAGCAGCCGGGACAGGGTGCAAGAGACCCAGTACTTC
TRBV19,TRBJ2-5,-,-,CASSTYWTDKETQYF,TGTGCCAGTAGTACCTACTGGACAGATAAGGAGACCCAGTACTTC
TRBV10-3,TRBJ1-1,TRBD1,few,CAIRPGTENTEAFF,TGTGCCATCAGACCCGGGACAGAGAACACTGAAGCTTTCTTT
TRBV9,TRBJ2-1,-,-,CASSPRTNNEQFF,TGTGCCAGCAGCCCCCGGACTAATAATGAGCAGTTCTTC
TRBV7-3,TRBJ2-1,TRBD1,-,CASSSSGQGSYNEQFF,TGTGCCAGCAGCTCCTCGGGACAGGGATCCTACAATGAGCAGTTCTTC
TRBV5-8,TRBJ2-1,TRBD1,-,CASSYGTGDNEQFF,TGTGCCAGCAGCTACGGGACAGGAGACAATGAGCAGTTCTTC
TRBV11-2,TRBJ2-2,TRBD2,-,CASSLDRDYPNTGELFF,TGTGCCAGCAGCTTAGATCGGGACTACCCGAACACCGGGGAGCTGTTTTTT
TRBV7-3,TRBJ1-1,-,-,CASSLTGRGSKNTEAFF,TGTGCCAGCAGCTTAACGGGGAGGGGATCTAAGAACACTGAAGCTTTCTTT
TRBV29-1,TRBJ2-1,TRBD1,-,CSSRQGALQGEQFF,TGCAGCTCCCGACAGGGGGCGCTGCAAGGTGAGCAGTTCTTC
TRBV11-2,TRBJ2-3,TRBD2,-,CASSYGTSGRDTQYF,TGTGCCAGCAGCTACGGGACTAGCGGTCGCGATACGCAGTATTTT
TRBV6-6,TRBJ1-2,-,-,CASSSGQLPYGYTF,TGTGCCAGCAGCTCCGGACAACTCCCCTATGGCTACACCTTC
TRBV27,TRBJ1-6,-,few,CASSFLGADSPLHF,TGTGCCAGCAGTTTTTTGGGGGCTGATTCACCCCTCCACTTT
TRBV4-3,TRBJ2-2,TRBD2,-,CASSQDLAGATGELFF,TGCGCCAGCAGCCAAGATTTAGCGGGAGCCACCGGGGAGCTGTTTTTT
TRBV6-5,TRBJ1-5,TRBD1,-,CASSHRGSGNQPQHF,TGTGCCAGCAGTCACAGGGGGAGCGGCAATCAGCCCCAGCATTTT
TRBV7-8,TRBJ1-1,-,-,CASSVSVADTEAFF,TGTGCCAGCAGCGTCTCGGTGGCGGACACTGAAGCTTTCTTT
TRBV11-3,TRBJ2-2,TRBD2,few,CASSLVTSGRAGNTGELFF,TGTGCCAGCAGCTTAGTGACTAGCGGGAGGGCCGGAAACACCGGGGAGCTGTTTTTT
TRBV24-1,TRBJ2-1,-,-,CATSDFRYNEQFF,TGTGCCACCAGTGATTTCAGGTACAATGAGCAGTTCTTC
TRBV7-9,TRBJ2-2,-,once,CASSPRRGSLMNTGELFF,TGTGCCAGCAGCCCACGGAGGGGAAGCTTGATGAACACCGGGGAGCTGTTTTTT
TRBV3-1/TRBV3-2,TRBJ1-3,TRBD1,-,CASSLDRDPRSGNTIYF,TGTGCCAGCAGCCTTGACAGGGACCCTCGCTCTGGAAACACCATATATTTT
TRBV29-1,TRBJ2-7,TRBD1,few,CSVPGTVGSYEQYF,TGCAGCGTCCCCGGGACAGTGGGCTCCTACGAGCAGTACTTC
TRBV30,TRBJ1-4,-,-,CAWSATATNEKLFF,TGTGCCTGGAGTGCCACAGCAACTAATGAAAAACTGTTTTTT
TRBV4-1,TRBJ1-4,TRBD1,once,CASSLDRGSEKLFF,TGCGCCAGCAGCCTGGACAGGGGGAGTGAAAAACTGTTTTTT
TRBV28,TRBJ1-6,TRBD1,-,CASSPGGRINSPLHF,TGTGCCAGCAGCCCAGGGGGCCGGATTAACTCACCCCTCCACTTT
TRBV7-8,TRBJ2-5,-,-,CASSLYRGGETQYF,TGTGCCAGCAGCTTATACCGGGGAGGAGAGACCCAGTACTTC
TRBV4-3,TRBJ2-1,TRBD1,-,CASSLAGGNEQFF,TGCGCCAGCAGCCTCGCAGGGGGAAATGAGCAGTTCTTC
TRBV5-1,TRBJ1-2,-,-,CASSLVAGGNYGYTF,TGCGCCAGCAGCTTAGTCGCAGGAGGCAACTATGGCTACACCTTC
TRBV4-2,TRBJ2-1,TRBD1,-,CASSPRLTVTGDNEQFF,TGTGCCAGCAGCCCCCGGTTAACCGTCACAGGGGACAATGAGCAGTTCTTC
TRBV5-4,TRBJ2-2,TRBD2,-,CASSWGLAGTGELFF,TGTGCCAGCAGCTGGGGACTAGCCGGCACCGGGGAGCTGTTTTTT
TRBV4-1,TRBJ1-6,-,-,CASTQGPLGDSPLHF,TGCGCCAGCACTCAGGGGCCCCTTGGGGATTCACCCCTCCACTTT
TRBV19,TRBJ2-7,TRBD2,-,CASSMTGTSVYEQYF,TGTGCCAGTAGTATGACCGGGACTAGCGTCTACGAGCAGTACTTC
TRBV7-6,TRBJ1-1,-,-,CASSVSSRGGDTEAFF,TGTGCCAGCAGCGTTAGCTCCCGGGGAGGGGACACTGAAGCTTTCTTT
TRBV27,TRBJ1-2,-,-,CASRPLTDNYGYTF,TGTGCCAGCAGACCTCTGACAGATAACTATGGCTACACCTTC
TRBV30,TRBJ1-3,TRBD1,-,CAWHRGRLPGNTIYF,TGTGCCTGGCACAGGGGCCGACTCCCTGGAAACACCATATATTTT